The 2 T cell receptor beta chains listed next were all sequenced from one sample in a study of spatial heterogeneity in lung cancer. TCRdb called the 5' RACE reads again in MiXCR, with one record for every CDR3 protein. This sample has around 44,000 distinct CDR3 sequences, with over 9.5% found just once. The sample's time point: blood at routine non-recurrence follow-up after resection. The sequencing here drew on PBMCs, taken at follow-up. The receptors originated from a female donor with early-stage non-small cell lung cancer.

This clonotype has ten or more counts. The chain is built from TRBV28 and TRBJ2-5; D is ambiguous. Germline CDR1 and CDR2: MDHEN and SYDVKM. V lost 5 bases and J lost 2, with 6 bases in between. This CDR3 contains 12 residues. The CDR3, as DNA: TGTGCCAGCAGTGATCAGCAAGAGACCCAGTACTTC. It is translated as CASSDQQETQYF.

This clonotype was detected ten times or more. J is TRBJ2-3 and V is TRBV15; 7 bases line up with TRBD2. Germline assignment: CDR1 LNHNV and CDR2 YYDKDF (reference sequence). The CDR3 covers 17 residues. V dropped 1 base and J dropped 1; count of bases not matched to a gene: 8. The DNA of the CDR3 is TGTGCCACCAGCAGAGGGGAGGGTGCGGGGGGCACAGATACGCAGTATTTT. Its protein product is CATSRGEGAGGTDTQYF.